This T cell receptor (beta chain) originates from a study of blood T cell repertoires in COVID-19. Produced via immunoSEQ multiplex PCR; TCRdb's table is partial and in-frame only. There are 150,000 to 200,000 clones in the sample; about 86% occur only once, and under 15% lies in the top ten. The CDR3 spans 12 residues. The ends were cut back, 0 bases at V and 7 bases at J, with 6 bases in the middle. In germline, CDR1 is LGHNA, CDR2 YNFKEQ. The chain uses TRBV4-2 and TRBJ2-5; D call uncertain. Sequenced input: peripheral blood. The TCR sequence derives from a woman aged 70-85 years with COVID-19, enrolled during active disease. The DNA for the CDR3 is TGTGCCAGCAGCCAAGATCCCTGGACCCAGTACTTC. The encoded protein is CASSQDPWTQYF.